This record covers a single T cell receptor (beta chain). This entry is derived from a study of tumor and adjacent non-tumor tissue in lung cancer. Three rounds of nested PCR, following a modified ARM-PCR protocol, produced the TCRbeta library. TCRdb re-analysed the multiplex PCR reads in MiXCR, keeping a single row per CDR3 protein. This table holds about 80,000 distinct CDR3 sequences, around 75% found once. The CDR3 contains 14 residues. Trimming cost V 4 bases and J 7 bases; bases outside gene matches: 10. Germline V lookup: CDR1 SQVTM, CDR2 ANQGSEA. No cell sorting was done before RNA was extracted from the tissue.

The chain has TRBV29-1 and TRBJ1-5, with TRBD1 matching 7 bases. This TCR was recovered from a woman in her forties or fifties with non-small cell lung cancer. Specimen: lung tumor tissue. CDR3 in DNA: TGCAGCGTTGCACAGGGGCGCAACAAACAGCCCCAGCATTTT. It translates to CSVAQGRNKQPQHF.